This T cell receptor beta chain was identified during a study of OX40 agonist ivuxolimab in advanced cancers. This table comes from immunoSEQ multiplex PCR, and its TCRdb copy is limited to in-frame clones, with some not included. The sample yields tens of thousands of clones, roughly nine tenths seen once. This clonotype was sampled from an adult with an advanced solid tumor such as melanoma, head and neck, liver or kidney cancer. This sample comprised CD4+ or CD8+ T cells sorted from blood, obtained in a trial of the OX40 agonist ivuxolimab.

DNA for the CDR3: TGCAGTGCAAGAACTGGGGTCGAGCAGTACTTC. This gives the protein CSARTGVEQYF. The chain carries TRBV20-1 and TRBJ2-7; unclear D gene. The CDR3 covers 11 residues. V lost 6 bases and J 6 bases, leaving 12 bases between the germline ends. Germline assignment: CDR1 DFQATT and CDR2 SNEGSKA (reference sequence).